One TCR beta chain is described in this entry. This clonotype was counted between two and nine times. This receptor's antigen is unknown. No much larger clonotype is one base removed from it; base qualities were not supplied. Library preparation used 5' RACE. Instrument used: Illumina HiSeq 2500. A second PCR of about 6 to 11 cycles was run with a J-beta primer mix and a sample-barcoded 5' primer. A unique molecular identifier was introduced onto each TCR beta cDNA molecule by a template-switch 5' adaptor carrying 12 random nucleotides. At least 2.5 million CDR3-containing paired-end reads were obtained from each sample. First-strand cDNA was synthesized from all RNA with the Mint cDNA synthesis kit, primed by a TRBC-specific oligonucleotide. Following uracil-DNA glycosylase treatment, all cDNA underwent a first 18-cycle PCR with the universal primers M1SS and BC2_uni_R. The original pipeline was this. For normalization, 1 million high-quality reads were randomly selected from each sample, with every read carrying a distinct molecular identifier. Reads with shared molecular identifiers were discarded instead of being binned into consensus sequences. CDR3 identification, clonotype clustering and error correction used MiTCR with a Q25 quality threshold and the strictest error-elimination algorithm. A nonparametric unseen species model with Euler transformation was used to estimate lower-bound total TCR beta diversity. TCRdb reanalyzed the raw reads on its own, using fastp at Q25 for trimming and MiXCR for clone calling, and kept in-frame beta chains. CDR3 protein duplicates are merged, each entry listing the most common genes and DNA. The V and J calls reflect TCRdb's pipeline rather than the authors' work. For this sample there are roughly 1,500,000 distinct CDR3 sequences; about 31% appear just once. The ten largest clones capture around 10% of the sample.

From cysteine to phenylalanine, the CDR3 is 14 amino acids long. The read is trimmed to its CDR3 DNA, 42 bases read in frame from base 1. The germline V and J ends show losses of 0 bases and 8 bases respectively, and no gene match explains 2 bases of the junction. Looking up the germline V gene yields CDR1 ENHRY and CDR2 SYGVKD. This sample is part of a study of blood T cells in healthy people across ages (dated by TCRdb to about 2015). Concerning the study at large: In model experiments, template switching captured roughly one uniquely barcoded TCR beta cDNA molecule for every two T cells. Using deep sequencing normalized with unique cDNA molecular identifiers, the study measured how TCR beta repertoire diversity changes with age. Donors were grouped into four age groups: young (average approximately 16 years), middle-aged (roughly 38), aged (around 60) and long-lived (around 80). To avoid experimental bias, donors of different ages were randomly spread across the sequencing lanes. For two donors (one aged 18 to 30 and one aged 80 or older), the study analyzed two additional independent replicas of 1 million unique cDNA reads from the same blood draw. General conclusions and limits of the study: Bulk unsorted PBMC profiling prevented conclusive comparison of naive and antigen-experienced compartments. Estimates of total diversity based on one million sequenced T cells were considered lower bounds and underestimates. The CMV infection status of donors was not known, potentially confounding age-related changes in expanded clonotypes. Compared with the aged group, the long-lived group had more naive CD4+ T cells, fewer expanded clones and increased TCR diversity, a pattern suggesting age selection. As age increased, observed TCR beta diversity per million T cells dropped in a roughly linear way, and a significant reduction was already evident by age 40. A strong correlation was found between observed TCR beta diversity and the percentage of naive T cells measured by flow cytometry.

The donors were some 36 Caucasian individuals from Russia, aged about 6 to 95 years, who were systemically healthy. Each donor gave 8.5 to 10 milliliters of peripheral blood, collected into EDTA-treated Vacutainer tubes. Ficoll-Paque density-gradient centrifugation was used to isolate PBMCs, with at least 6 million obtained per sample. Trizol reagent was used to extract total RNA from PBMCs, with at least 5 micrograms per sample. For every donor, an aliquot of PBMCs went through flow cytometry to measure the percentages of naive CD45RAhigh/CD27high T cells. Input material: blood. The TCR sequence derives from a woman aged 25 to 39 in good health. Recombination connected TRBV10-3 to TRBJ2-1, with 9 middle bases fitting TRBD2. This receptor carries the CDR3 CAISESGGRDEQFF. The base sequence is TGTGCCATCAGTGAGTCCGGCGGGAGGGATGAGCAGTTCTTC.